This T cell receptor (beta chain) comes out of a study of PD-1 blockade in classical Hodgkin lymphoma. Study conclusions and caveats: Relative to healthy donors, newly diagnosed patients reportedly had lower baseline TCR diversity, which was reported as lower still in relapsed/refractory patients.

Sample time point: newly diagnosed, previously untreated cHL patient sample. Researchers report purifying CD4+ T cells from thawed PBMCs by magnetic negative selection. Profiled with immunoSEQ multiplex PCR; TCRdb holds only in-frame clones, not every one. The sample carries under 20,000 clones, about four fifths recorded once. For this clone: The antigen remains unidentified.

Germline-derived CDR1 and CDR2 are SGHNT and YYREEE (reference sequence). The length of the CDR3 is 14 residues. V gave up 3 bases and J gave up 8 bases, with 17 bases separating them. Sequenced sample: CD4+ T cells from blood. The sequence was collected from a human donor with classical Hodgkin lymphoma. The chain joins TRBV5-4 to TRBJ1-2, with a tentative D call TRBD1 (6 bases). The CDR3 loop reads CASSSDLTGRGYTF. CDR3 in DNA: TGTGCCAGCAGCTCAGATTTAACAGGGCGAGGCTACACCTTC.